This T cell receptor (beta chain) originates from a study of T-cell reconstitution after alpha-beta-depleted transplantation in children. The germline V gene encodes CDR1 SGDLS and CDR2 YYNGEE. The ends lost 2 bases at V and 4 bases at J; junction bases unmatched: 9. The CDR3 is made up of 16 amino acids. Preparation of the TCRbeta library involved a method that used unique molecular identifiers. Using its own MiXCR run on the PCR reads, TCRdb lists one record per CDR3 protein. The sample records almost 400,000 distinct CDR3 sequences, roughly 22% being singletons. The gene calls are TRBV9 and TRBJ2-1; 7 bases align to TRBD2. The TCR comes from a human donor who donated a stem cell graft to a child with acute myeloid leukemia. The source material was PBMCs from the stem cell graft donor, sampled from the stem cell graft. CDR3 sequence (DNA): TGTGCCAGCAGCGTTTTCGGTCTCGGGGGGTACAATGAGCAGTTCTTC. This sequence encodes CASSVFGLGGYNEQFF.